This TCR beta chain is from a study of T-cell memory formation after mild COVID-19 (dated by TCRdb to about 2021). With regard to the full study: Most TCR sequence clusters were specific to one of the two donors. Longitudinal TCRalpha and TCRbeta repertoire sequencing tracked T-cell clones expanding and contracting after mild COVID-19 in two donors. Two young, previously healthy adult volunteers, one female and one male, were included in the cohort.

V gives up 5 bases and J gives up 2 bases, and the segment between their germline ends measures 17 bases. The CDR3 starts with the cysteine, ends with the phenylalanine, and has 16 residues. CDR3 DNA is the only sequence kept; it has 48 bases, read in frame from the first base. What the research found in general, with its limitations: The detection of some responding clones in pre-infection memory suggests that pre-existing cross-reactive memory T cells joined the SARS-CoV-2 response. Only a couple of mild cases were covered by the study, and larger cohorts that include severe cases with pre-infection samples were considered necessary. Clones that contracted from day 15 to 85 showed balanced CD4/CD8 phenotypes, whereas a second wave of clones that expanded from day 15 to 37 leaned towards CD4+. SARS-CoV-2 specificity was not confirmed for the second-wave clones peaking on day 37. Contracting CD4+ clones were located mainly in the CM and EM memory subsets, whereas CD8+ clones were found to be enriched in EMRA.

PBMCs were isolated by Ficoll-Paque density gradient centrifugation. TCRdb shows the sequencer as Illumina NovaSeq 6000. cDNA libraries for TCRalpha and TCRbeta were prepared by 5'RACE using constant-segment primers, with sample barcodes and unique molecular identifiers added. Trizol reagent was used to extract RNA from every sample. Amplification of the libraries took two PCR steps, and the second step added a second sample barcode plus Illumina TruSeq adapters. Sequencing of the libraries was done on an Illumina NovaSeq, producing 2 x 150 bp paired-end reads. The paper's data handling went like this. With migec v1.2.7, reads were demultiplexed and then collapsed into UMI-guided consensus sequences. Using mixcr v2.1.11, UMI consensuses were aligned to TRA and TRB V and J templates and then assembled into clonotypes. A clonotype was counted as expanded or contracted only if both edgeR and NoisET called the change significant, with noise models trained on biological replicates. For edgeR calls, the thresholds were a false discovery rate-adjusted p below 0.01 and a log2 fold-change of 1. PCA with hierarchical clustering of max-normalized trajectories of the 1000 most abundant clonotypes was used as exploratory dynamics analysis. The CD4 or CD8 phenotype of responding clones was assigned using the separately sequenced CD4+ and CD8+ repertoires. The public reads were reprocessed in TCRdb via fastp at Q25 and MiXCR, keeping in-frame beta chains. Every distinct CDR3 protein forms one entry, paired with its most common genes and DNA. The V and J calls, along with clone size, are taken from TCRdb and not from the paper's own processing. The sample includes around 82,000 distinct CDR3 sequences, with roughly 12% observed a single time. Clones ranked in the top ten supply around two fifths of the sample.

This clonotype was counted ten times or more. There is no known antigen for this receptor. Per-nucleotide qualities are absent, and no much larger clonotype sits a single base away. The chain couples TRBV12-3 or TRBV12-4 to TRBJ2-3, with TRBD1 perhaps the D gene, on 6 matching bases. Sequenced sample: PBMCs or a T cell subset sorted from them (not recorded which). This receptor was taken from a man aged 18 to 29 who had mild COVID-19 (a few samples of this study predate the infection). The sample titles of this study are shuffled in the database, so cell type and time point are left out; the donor was told from shared clones. Here the CDR3 is given as CASSVPGTLSTDTQYF. In nucleotides, the sequence is TGTGCCAGCAGTGTACCCGGGACACTCTCCACAGATACGCAGTATTTT.